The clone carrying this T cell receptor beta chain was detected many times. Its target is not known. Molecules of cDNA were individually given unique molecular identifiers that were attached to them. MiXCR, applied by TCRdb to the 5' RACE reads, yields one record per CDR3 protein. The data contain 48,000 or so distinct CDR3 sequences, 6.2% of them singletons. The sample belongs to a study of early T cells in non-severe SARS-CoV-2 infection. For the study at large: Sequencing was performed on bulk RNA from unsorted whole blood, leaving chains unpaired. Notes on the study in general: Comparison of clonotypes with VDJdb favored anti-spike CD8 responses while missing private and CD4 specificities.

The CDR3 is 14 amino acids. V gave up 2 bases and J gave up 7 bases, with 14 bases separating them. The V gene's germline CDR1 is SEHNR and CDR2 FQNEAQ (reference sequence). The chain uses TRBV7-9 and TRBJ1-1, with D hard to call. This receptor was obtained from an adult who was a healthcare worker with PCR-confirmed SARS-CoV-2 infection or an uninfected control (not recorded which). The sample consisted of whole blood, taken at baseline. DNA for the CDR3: TGTGCCAGCAGCTTATTTATCGCGGAGAATGAAGCTTTCTTT. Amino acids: CASSLFIAENEAFF.